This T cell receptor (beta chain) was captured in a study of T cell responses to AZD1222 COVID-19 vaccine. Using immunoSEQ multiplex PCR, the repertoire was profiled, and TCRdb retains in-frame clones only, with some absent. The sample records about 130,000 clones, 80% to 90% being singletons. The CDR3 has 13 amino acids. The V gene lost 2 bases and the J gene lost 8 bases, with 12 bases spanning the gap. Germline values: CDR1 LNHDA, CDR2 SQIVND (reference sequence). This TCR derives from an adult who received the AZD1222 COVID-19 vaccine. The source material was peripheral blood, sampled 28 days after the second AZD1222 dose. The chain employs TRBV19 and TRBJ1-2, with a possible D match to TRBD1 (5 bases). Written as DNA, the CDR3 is TGTGCCAGTAGTATATCGGGGGTACGGGGCTACACCTTC. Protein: CASSISGVRGYTF. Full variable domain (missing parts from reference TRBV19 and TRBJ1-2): DGGITQSPKYLFRKEGQNVTLSCEQNLNHDAMYWYRQDPGQGLRLIYYSQIVNDFQKGDIAEGYSVSREKKESFPLTVTSAQKNPTAFYLCASSISGVRGYTFGSGTRLTVV.